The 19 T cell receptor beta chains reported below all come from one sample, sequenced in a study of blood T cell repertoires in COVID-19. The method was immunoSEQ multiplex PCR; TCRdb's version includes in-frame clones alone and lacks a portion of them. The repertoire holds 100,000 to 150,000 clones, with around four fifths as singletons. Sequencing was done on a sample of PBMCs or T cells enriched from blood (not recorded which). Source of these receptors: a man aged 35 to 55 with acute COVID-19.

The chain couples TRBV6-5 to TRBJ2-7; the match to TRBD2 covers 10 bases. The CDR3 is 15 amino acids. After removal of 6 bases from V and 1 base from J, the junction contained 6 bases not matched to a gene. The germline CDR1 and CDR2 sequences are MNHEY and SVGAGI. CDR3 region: CASSTLLAGSYEQYF. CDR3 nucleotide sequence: TGTGCCAGCAGCACCCTACTAGCGGGGTCCTACGAGCAGTACTTC.

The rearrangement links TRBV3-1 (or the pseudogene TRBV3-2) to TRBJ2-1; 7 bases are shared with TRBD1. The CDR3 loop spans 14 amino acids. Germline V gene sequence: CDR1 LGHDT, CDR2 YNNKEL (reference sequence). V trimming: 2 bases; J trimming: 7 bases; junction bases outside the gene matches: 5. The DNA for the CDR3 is TGTGCCAGCAGCCAAAGGGGGACAGATAATGAGCAGTTCTTC. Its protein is CASSQRGTDNEQFF.

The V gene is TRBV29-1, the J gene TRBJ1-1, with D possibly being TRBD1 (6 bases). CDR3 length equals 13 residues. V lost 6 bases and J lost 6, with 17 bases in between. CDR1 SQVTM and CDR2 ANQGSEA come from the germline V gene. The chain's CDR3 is CSVGGSGSAEAFF. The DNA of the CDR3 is TGCAGCGTAGGGGGAAGCGGTTCGGCTGAAGCTTTCTTT.

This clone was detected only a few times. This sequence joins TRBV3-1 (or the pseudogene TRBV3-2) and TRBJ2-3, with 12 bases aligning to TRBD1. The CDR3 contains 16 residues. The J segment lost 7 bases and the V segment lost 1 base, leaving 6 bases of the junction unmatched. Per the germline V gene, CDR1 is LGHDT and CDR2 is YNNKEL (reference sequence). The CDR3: CASSQARDRGHHTQYF. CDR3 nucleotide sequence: TGTGCCAGCAGCCAAGCCCGGGACAGGGGGCATCATACGCAGTATTTT.

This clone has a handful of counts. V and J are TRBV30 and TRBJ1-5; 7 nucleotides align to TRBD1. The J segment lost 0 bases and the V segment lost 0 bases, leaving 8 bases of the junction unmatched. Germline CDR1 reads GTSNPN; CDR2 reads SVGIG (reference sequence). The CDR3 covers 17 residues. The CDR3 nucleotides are TGTGCCTGGAGTGTTGTAAGGGGGCCCTATAGCAATCAGCCCCAGCATTTT. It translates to CAWSVVRGPYSNQPQHF.

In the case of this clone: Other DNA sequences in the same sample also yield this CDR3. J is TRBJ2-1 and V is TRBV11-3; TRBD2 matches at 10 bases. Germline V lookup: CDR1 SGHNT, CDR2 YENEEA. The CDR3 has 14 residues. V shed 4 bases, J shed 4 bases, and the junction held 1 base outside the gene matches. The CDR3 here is CASSSGLAYNEQFF. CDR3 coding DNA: TGTGCCAGCAGCTCGGGACTAGCGTACAATGAGCAGTTCTTC.

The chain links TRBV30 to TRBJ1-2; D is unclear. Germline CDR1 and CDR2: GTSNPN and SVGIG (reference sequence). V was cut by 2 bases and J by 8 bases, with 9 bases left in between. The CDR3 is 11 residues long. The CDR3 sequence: CAWSPVQGYTF. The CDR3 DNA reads TGTGCCTGGAGTCCGGTACAGGGCTACACCTTC.

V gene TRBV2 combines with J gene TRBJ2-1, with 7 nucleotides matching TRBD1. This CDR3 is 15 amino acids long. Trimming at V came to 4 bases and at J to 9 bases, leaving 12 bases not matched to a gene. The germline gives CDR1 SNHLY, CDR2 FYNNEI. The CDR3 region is CASSGDRVNPAEQFF. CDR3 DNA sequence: TGTGCCAGCAGTGGAGACAGGGTCAACCCAGCTGAGCAGTTCTTC.

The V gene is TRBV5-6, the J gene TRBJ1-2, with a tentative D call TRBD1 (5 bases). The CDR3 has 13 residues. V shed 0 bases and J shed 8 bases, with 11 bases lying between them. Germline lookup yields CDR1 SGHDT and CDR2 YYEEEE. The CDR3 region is CASSLGEGSGYTF. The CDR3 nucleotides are TGTGCCAGCAGCTTGGGGGAGGGGAGCGGCTACACCTTC.

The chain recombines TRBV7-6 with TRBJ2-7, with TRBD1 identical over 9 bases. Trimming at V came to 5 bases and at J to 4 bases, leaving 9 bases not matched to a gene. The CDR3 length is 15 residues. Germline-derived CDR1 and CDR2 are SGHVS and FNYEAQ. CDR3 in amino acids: CASSLTQGARYEQYF. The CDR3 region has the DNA TGTGCCAGCAGCCTGACACAGGGGGCGAGGTACGAGCAGTACTTC.

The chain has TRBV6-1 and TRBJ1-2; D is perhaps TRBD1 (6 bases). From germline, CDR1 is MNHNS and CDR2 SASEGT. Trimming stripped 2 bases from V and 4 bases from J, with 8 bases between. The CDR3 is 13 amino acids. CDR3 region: CASSEIQGYGYTF. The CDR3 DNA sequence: TGTGCCAGCAGTGAAATACAGGGCTATGGCTACACCTTC.

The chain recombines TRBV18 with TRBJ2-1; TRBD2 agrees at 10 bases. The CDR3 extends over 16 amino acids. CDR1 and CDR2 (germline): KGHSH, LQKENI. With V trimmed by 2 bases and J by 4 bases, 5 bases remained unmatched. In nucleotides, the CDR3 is TGTGCCAGCTCACCATCTAGCGGGGGCCCTTACAATGAGCAGTTCTTC. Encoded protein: CASSPSSGGPYNEQFF.

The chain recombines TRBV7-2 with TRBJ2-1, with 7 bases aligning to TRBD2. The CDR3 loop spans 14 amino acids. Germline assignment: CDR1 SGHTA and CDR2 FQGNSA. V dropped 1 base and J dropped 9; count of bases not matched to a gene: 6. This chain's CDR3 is CASSLGGGPSEQFF. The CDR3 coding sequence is TGTGCCAGCAGCTTAGGGGGAGGGCCTTCTGAGCAGTTCTTC.

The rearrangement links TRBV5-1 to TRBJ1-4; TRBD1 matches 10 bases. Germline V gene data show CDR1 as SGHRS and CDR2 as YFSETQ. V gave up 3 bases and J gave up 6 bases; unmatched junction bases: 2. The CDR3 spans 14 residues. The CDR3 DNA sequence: TGCGCCAGCAGCTACGGGACAGGGGATGAAAAACTGTTTTTT. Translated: CASSYGTGDEKLFF.

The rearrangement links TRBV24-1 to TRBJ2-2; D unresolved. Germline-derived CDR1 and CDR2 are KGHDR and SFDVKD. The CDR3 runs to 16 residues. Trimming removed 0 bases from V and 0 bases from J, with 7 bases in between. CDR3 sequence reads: CATSDLNSPNTGELFF. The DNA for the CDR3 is TGTGCCACCAGTGATTTGAATAGTCCGAACACCGGGGAGCTGTTTTTT.

Here the CDR3 reads CASSILGQGFGGLENSYNEQFF. The CDR3 bases are TGTGCCAGTAGTATTCTGGGACAGGGGTTCGGGGGCTTAGAAAACTCCTACAATGAGCAGTTCTTC. J is TRBJ2-1 and V is TRBV19; TRBD1 agrees at 10 bases. This CDR3 is 22 amino acids long. CDR1 and CDR2 from the germline V gene are LNHDA and SQIVND (reference sequence). The junction had 20 bases not matched to a gene; V was cut back by 3 bases and J by 0 bases.

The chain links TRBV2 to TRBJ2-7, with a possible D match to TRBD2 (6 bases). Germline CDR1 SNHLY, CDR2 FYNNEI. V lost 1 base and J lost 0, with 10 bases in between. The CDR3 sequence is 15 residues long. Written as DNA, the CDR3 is TGTGCCAGCAGTGAAGAGGCGGGGTCCTCCTACGAGCAGTACTTC. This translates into CASSEEAGSSYEQYF.

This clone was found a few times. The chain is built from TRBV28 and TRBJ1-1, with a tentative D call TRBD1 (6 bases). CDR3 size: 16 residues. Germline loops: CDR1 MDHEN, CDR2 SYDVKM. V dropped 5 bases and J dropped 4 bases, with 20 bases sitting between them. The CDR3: CASSPRAGVGTTEAFF. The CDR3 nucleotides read TGTGCCAGCAGTCCCCGGGCAGGGGTAGGGACCACTGAAGCTTTCTTT.

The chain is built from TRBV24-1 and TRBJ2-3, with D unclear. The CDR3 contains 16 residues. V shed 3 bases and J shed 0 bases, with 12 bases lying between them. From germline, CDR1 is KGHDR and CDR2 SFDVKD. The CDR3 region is CATSDPSPRSTDTQYF. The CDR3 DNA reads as TGTGCCACCAGTGATCCAAGCCCCCGCAGCACAGATACGCAGTATTTT.